The source of this T cell receptor beta chain is a study of fetal regulatory T cell absence and autoimmunity. Study-wide findings and caveats: Some top pancreas TCR clones were over 80-fold enriched versus cord blood. The oligoclonal enrichment was interpreted as supporting antigen-driven pancreatic autoimmunity before birth in IPEX syndrome.

The germline CDR1 and CDR2 sequences are SGDLS and YYNGEE. Trimming took 4 bases from V and 3 from J; bases not matched to a gene: 11. The CDR3 has 17 amino acids. For this clone: The antigen is undetermined.

The assay was immunoSEQ multiplex PCR, and TCRdb's table has in-frame clones only and misses some. Among about 50,000 clones, about 79% were seen once, and the ten largest hold about 0.41%. This TCR was recovered from a newborn boy with IPEX syndrome. The chain recombines TRBV9 with TRBJ2-1; TRBD2 agrees at 9 bases. Sequenced: cord blood. The CDR3 bases are TGTGCCAGCAGCCCCATCATAGCGGGAGTTAACTACAATGAGCAGTTCTTC. It translates to CASSPIIAGVNYNEQFF.